This T cell receptor beta chain was captured by sequencing in a study of Graves' ophthalmopathy and Graves' hyperthyroidism (dated by TCRdb to the late 2010s). A note on the overall study: Peripheral blood was collected at initial diagnosis, prior to any treatment. TCR beta repertoire signatures were used to distinguish Graves' ophthalmopathy from Graves' hyperthyroidism and to predict progression to ophthalmopathy. In total, 135 blood samples were TCR-sequenced: some 43 ophthalmopathy, some 72 hyperthyroidism and approximately 17 hyperthyroidism-to-ophthalmopathy patients. To explore V-J signatures that distinguish ophthalmopathy from hyperthyroidism, a discovery set of 100 patients was enrolled, made up of approximately 45 with ophthalmopathy and around 57 with stable hyperthyroidism. The independent validation cohort included under 20 hyperthyroidism patients plus 17 patients who later progressed from hyperthyroidism to ophthalmopathy. In several hyperthyroidism patients, the T-cell repertoires found in thyroid tissue were compared with those found in blood. Following sample collection, hyperthyroidism patients were given methimazole at a starting dose of 30 mg daily, and ophthalmopathy patients were given high-dose intravenous methylprednisolone. The 100 or so discovery patients were randomly split 7:3 into training and test sets. Summary of the overall study and its limitations: In validation, the model predicted ophthalmopathy progression with about 71% sensitivity and around 72% specificity; roughly 12 predicted patients were CT-confirmed with GO in a median of 6.5 months. In cross-validation, the 13-signature model distinguished ophthalmopathy from stable hyperthyroidism with just over 85% sensitivity and about 84% specificity, and in the test set the corresponding values were about 80% and 75%. Most expanded thyroid clonotypes with frequency above 0.001 were also detected in blood, suggesting blood repertoires may reflect the thyroid immune response. No statistical method was used to set the sample size in advance, and the investigators knew which group each participant was assigned to.

For repertoire sequencing, TCR beta CDR3 regions were amplified from RNA transcripts. HTBI primers and the Qiagen OneStep RT-PCR kit were used in a first-round RT-PCR, which was followed by a second-round multiplex PCR, size selection and purification. Libraries were sequenced paired-end with 100 bp reads on an Illumina HiSeq2000. In the paper's pipeline: SOAPnuke was used for read processing, and reads with adapters, uncalled bases, a mean Phred below 15, or no exact constant-primer or identifier match were discarded. COPE v1.2.5 was used to merge the high-quality paired reads. Each unique nucleotide sequence was defined as a clonotype, and clonotypes were aligned to IMGT TRB V, D and J references with MiTCR v1.1. The analysis was limited to V-J combinations with a frequency above 0.0001, which together covered 99.2% of the repertoires. For each V-J combination, a TCR clonal expansion and chaos score was defined as F50 clonal expansion divided by the chaos observed in the TCRdist matrix. Welch's t-statistics and random forest were used to reduce features to 10 to 15 V-J combinations, which were fed into a naive Bayes classifier. The Morisita-Horn index was used to measure how similar the thyroid and blood repertoires were. In TCRdb, the public reads were trimmed at Q25 with fastp and aligned with MiXCR, with productive beta chains retained. Rows are unified per CDR3 protein, each entry keeping the most common DNA and genes. The V and J calls were not made by the authors but by TCRdb's processing. For this sample the table gives 150,000 to 200,000 distinct CDR3 sequences, of which about two fifths were detected only once. Clones ranked in the top ten supply nearly 9% of the sample.

V trim: 4 bases; J trim: 5 bases; unmatched bases: 6. From the germline V gene, CDR1 is SGHAT and CDR2 is FQNNGV. The CDR3 spans 16 residues, from the cysteine through the phenylalanine. CDR3 DNA is the only sequence kept; it has 48 bases, read in frame from the first base. This clonotype was counted many times. Its antigen target is currently unknown. Qualities for individual bases were not recorded, and no much larger clone is one base off. Ophthalmopathy patients were characterized by moderately to severely active disease, a Clinical Activity Score of at least 3, a NOSPECS grade of at least 4, and a disease duration under 3 months. Anyone with other autoimmune diseases, uncontrolled infections, pregnancy or lactation was excluded from the study. Diagnosis relied on clinical symptoms, serum thyroxine, TRAb, thyroid ultrasound and orbital computed tomography. PBMCs were isolated from around 10 ml of fresh peripheral blood by Ficoll-Paque density gradient centrifugation. Total RNA was extracted with Trizol reagent and quality-checked on an Agilent 2100 Bioanalyzer.

Here the chain combines TRBV11-2 and TRBJ2-2; TRBD2 matches 11 bases in the middle. The sequence came from a man under 40 with Graves' ophthalmopathy. Donor details come from another sample of the same person, matched by shared clones. Sequencing was performed on peripheral blood. The nucleotides are TGTGCCAGCAGCTCACGGACTAGCGGGTGGACCGGGGAGCTGTTTTTT. The resulting protein is CASSSRTSGWTGELFF. This CDR3, with the reference TRBV11-2 and TRBJ2-2 proteins standing in past its ends, gives the full variable domain EAGVAQSPRYKIIEKRQSVAFWCNPISGHATLYWYQQILGQGPKLLIQFQNNGVVDDSQLPKDRFSAERLKGVDSTLKIQPAKLEDSAVYLCASSSRTSGWTGELFFGEGSRLTVL.